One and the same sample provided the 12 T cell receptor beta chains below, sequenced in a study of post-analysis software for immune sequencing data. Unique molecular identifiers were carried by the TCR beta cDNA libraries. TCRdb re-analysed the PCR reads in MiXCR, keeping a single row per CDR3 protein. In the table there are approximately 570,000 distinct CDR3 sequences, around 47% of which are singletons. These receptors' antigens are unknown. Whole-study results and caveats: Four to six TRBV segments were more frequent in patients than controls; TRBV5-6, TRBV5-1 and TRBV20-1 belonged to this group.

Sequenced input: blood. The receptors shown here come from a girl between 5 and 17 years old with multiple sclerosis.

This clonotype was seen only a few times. As DNA, the CDR3 is TGCAGCGCCCGAAGGGGGTCTGCAACTAATGAAAAACTGTTTTTT. Translated, it gives CSARRGSATNEKLFF. The chain recombines TRBV29-1 with TRBJ1-4; maybe TRBD1 (6 bases). V was cut by 7 bases and J by 0 bases, with 15 bases left in between. Germline V gene lookup returns CDR1 SQVTM and CDR2 ANQGSEA. This CDR3 has 15 residues.

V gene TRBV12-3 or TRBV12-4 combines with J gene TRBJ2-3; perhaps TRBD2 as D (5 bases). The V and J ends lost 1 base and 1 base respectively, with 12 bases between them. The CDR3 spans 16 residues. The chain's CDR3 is CASSLGGRSRTDTQYF. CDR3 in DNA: TGTGCCAGCAGTTTAGGAGGGCGGTCCCGCACAGATACGCAGTATTTT.

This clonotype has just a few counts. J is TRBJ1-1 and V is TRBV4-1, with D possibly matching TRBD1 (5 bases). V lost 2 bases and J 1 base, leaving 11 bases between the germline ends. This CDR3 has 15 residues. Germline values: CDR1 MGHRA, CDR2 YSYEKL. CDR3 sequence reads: CASSQSGHQNTEAFF. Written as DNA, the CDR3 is TGCGCCAGCAGCCAATCCGGACACCAGAACACTGAAGCTTTCTTT.

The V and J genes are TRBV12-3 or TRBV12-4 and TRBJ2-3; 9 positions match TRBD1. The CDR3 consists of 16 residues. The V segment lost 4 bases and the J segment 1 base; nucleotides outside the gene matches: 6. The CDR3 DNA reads TGTGCCAGCAGTTCACGGCGGACAGGGGGCACAGATACGCAGTATTTT. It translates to CASSSRRTGGTDTQYF.

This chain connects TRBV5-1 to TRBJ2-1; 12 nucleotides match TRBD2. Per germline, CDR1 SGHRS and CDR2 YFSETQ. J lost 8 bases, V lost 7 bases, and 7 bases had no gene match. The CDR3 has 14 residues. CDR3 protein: CASSRTSGNYEQFF. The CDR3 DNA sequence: TGCGCCAGCTCCCGGACTAGCGGGAACTATGAGCAGTTCTTC. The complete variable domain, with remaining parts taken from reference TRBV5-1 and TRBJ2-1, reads KAGVTQTPRYLIKTRGQQVTLSCSPISGHRSVSWYQQTPGQGLQFLFEYFSETQRNKGNFPGRFSGRQFSNSRSEMNVSTLELGDSALYLCASSRTSGNYEQFFGPGTRLTVL.

The DNA for the CDR3 is TGTGCCGCCTCCGGGGGTGAGGCTGAGCAGTTCTTC. Its translation: CAASGGEAEQFF. This chain joins TRBV3-1 and TRBJ2-1; possible D gene TRBD2, 6 bases. Trimming pared 11 bases from V and 9 bases from J, leaving 17 bases between. This CDR3 is built from 12 residues. CDR1 is LGHDT, CDR2 YNNKEL, per germline (reference sequence).

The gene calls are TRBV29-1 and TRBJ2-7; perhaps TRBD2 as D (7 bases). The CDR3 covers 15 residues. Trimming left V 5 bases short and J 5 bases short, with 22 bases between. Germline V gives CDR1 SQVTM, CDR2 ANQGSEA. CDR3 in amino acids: CSVLFLGGGPHEQYF. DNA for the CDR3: TGCAGCGTTCTTTTTCTAGGGGGAGGGCCGCACGAGCAGTACTTC.

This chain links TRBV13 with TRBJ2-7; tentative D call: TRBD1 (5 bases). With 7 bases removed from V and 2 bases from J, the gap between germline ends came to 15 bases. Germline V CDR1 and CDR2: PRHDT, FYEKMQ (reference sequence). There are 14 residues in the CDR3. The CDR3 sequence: CASTIGQRAYEQYF. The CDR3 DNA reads TGTGCCAGCACCATAGGACAACGTGCCTACGAGCAGTACTTC.

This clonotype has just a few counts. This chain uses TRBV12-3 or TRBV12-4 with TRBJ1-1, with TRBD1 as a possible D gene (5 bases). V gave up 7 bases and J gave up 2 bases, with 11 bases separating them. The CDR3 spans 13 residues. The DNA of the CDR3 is TGTGCCAGCAACGAACAGGATAACACTGAAGCTTTCTTT. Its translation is CASNEQDNTEAFF.

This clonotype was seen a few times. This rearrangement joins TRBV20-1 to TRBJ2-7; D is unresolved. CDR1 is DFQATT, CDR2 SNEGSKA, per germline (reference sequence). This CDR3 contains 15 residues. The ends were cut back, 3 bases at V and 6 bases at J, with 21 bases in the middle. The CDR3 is CSASSSSSYGREQYF. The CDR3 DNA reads TGCAGTGCTAGTTCGTCAAGCAGTTATGGCCGCGAGCAGTACTTC.

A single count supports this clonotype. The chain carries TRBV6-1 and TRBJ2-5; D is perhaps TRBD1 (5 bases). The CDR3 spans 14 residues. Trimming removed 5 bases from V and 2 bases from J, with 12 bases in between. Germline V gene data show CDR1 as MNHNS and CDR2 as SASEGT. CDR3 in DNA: TGTGCCAGCAGTAGGGTGGCAGGGCAAGAGACCCAGTACTTC. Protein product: CASSRVAGQETQYF.

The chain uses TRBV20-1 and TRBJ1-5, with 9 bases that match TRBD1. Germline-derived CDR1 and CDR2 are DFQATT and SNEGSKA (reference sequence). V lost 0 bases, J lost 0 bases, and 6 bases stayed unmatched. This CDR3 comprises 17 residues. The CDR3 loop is CSAREGTGIDSNQPQHF. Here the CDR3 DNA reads TGCAGTGCTAGAGAAGGGACAGGGATCGATAGCAATCAGCCCCAGCATTTT.